This TCR beta chain was retrieved from a study of T cell repertoires in cytomegalovirus infection. About the study: CMV epitopes used comprised recently identified HLA-C-restricted ones and well-studied HLA-B-restricted ones. CMV infection together with matching HLA type was indicated by public TCR beta signatures.

Study-wide results and limits: CMV-specific TCR beta clonotypes restricted by HLA-C were the ones dominating the ex vivo response. Cumulative public TCR beta family frequency identified carriers of CMV plus the relevant HLA.

Details on this clonotype: What it recognizes is unknown.

Via MiXCR, TCRdb re-called the reads, giving one row per CDR3 protein. Among around 200,000 distinct CDR3 sequences listed, around two fifths were seen once. Germline lookup yields CDR1 WSHSY and CDR2 SAAADI. The CDR3 runs 17 residues. Trimming at V came to 4 bases and at J to 1 base, leaving 10 bases not matched to a gene. This chain links TRBV10-2 with TRBJ2-1; 7 positions match TRBD2. The sample consisted of CD8+ T cells from cultured PBMCs, taken from culture after CMV antigen stimulation. This TCR was recovered from a human donor in good health (CMV status not recorded). Some clones in this sample may be carry-over from other donors' samples. CDR3 protein: CASSGFGGGVSYNEQFF. CDR3 nucleotide sequence: TGCGCCAGCAGTGGGTTTGGTGGGGGGGTTTCCTACAATGAGCAGTTCTTC.